The 17 T cell receptor beta chains below all came from one sample that was sequenced in a study of T cell repertoires in cytomegalovirus infection. TCRdb analysed the reads with MiXCR anew, one entry per CDR3 protein. The table lists 250,000 or so distinct CDR3 sequences, around 8.7% of them singletons. What was sequenced was PBMCs. The receptors come from a human donor in good health (CMV status not recorded). Some clones in this sample may be carry-over from other donors' samples.

This clonotype appeared many times. The chain is built from TRBV14 and TRBJ1-1; D is unclear. There are 13 residues in the CDR3. CDR1 SGHDN and CDR2 FVKESK come from the germline V gene. Trimming shortened V by 4 bases and J by 7 bases, and 13 bases separated the two germline ends. CDR3 in amino acids: CASSPSIVGEAFF. CDR3 DNA sequence: TGTGCCAGCAGCCCCTCTATTGTCGGTGAAGCTTTCTTT.

This clonotype was seen repeatedly, ten times or more. The chain combines TRBV7-2 with TRBJ2-5; D is perhaps TRBD1 (5 bases). Germline CDR1 and CDR2: SGHTA and FQGNSA. Between the trimmed V and J ends, which lost 0 bases and 4 bases, there was a span of 12 bases. The CDR3 length is 15 residues. Written as DNA, the CDR3 is TGTGCCAGCAGCTTAGCATTGGCAGGGCGAGAGACCCAGTACTTC. It yields the protein CASSLALAGRETQYF.

This clonotype showed up many times. V gene TRBV7-2 combines with J gene TRBJ2-3, with D possibly TRBD2 on 5 matching bases. V was cut by 5 bases and J by 8 bases, with 11 bases left in between. Germline assignment: CDR1 SGHTA and CDR2 FQGNSA. The CDR3 totals 12 residues. This CDR3 is CASSPAGGTQYF. The CDR3 DNA reads as TGTGCCAGCAGCCCCGCGGGCGGTACGCAGTATTTT.

V usage is TRBV28 and J usage is TRBJ2-1, with TRBD2 identical over 16 bases. Germline V lookup: CDR1 MDHEN, CDR2 SYDVKM. The J segment lost 8 bases and the V segment lost 0 bases, leaving 4 bases of the junction unmatched. This CDR3 comprises 17 residues. CDR3 DNA sequence: TGTGCCAGCAGTTTATGGGGACTAGCGGGGGGGCGGGATGAGCAGTTCTTC. This codes for CASSLWGLAGGRDEQFF.

This clonotype has just a few counts. The CDR3 DNA reads TGCAGTGCTAGAGCGGCGGGTCCGCGGTACTTC. It yields the protein CSARAAGPRYF. This chain joins TRBV20-1 and TRBJ2-7, with a tentative D call TRBD2 (5 bases). Germline assignment: CDR1 DFQATT and CDR2 SNEGSKA (reference sequence). V lost 1 base, J lost 12 bases, and 13 bases lay in between. This CDR3 comprises 11 residues.

This clonotype was recorded many times. The chain couples TRBV19 to TRBJ1-6; D remains unclear. V gave up 3 bases and J gave up 6 bases, with 12 bases separating them. Per germline, CDR1 LNHDA and CDR2 SQIVND (reference sequence). The CDR3 loop spans 15 amino acids. CDR3 DNA sequence: TGTGCCAGTAGTATTGGGCCAACGGGTAATTCACCCCTCCACTTT. The encoded protein is CASSIGPTGNSPLHF. Using reference TRBV19 and TRBJ1-6 for the parts outside the CDR3, the full variable domain is DGGITQSPKYLFRKEGQNVTLSCEQNLNHDAMYWYRQDPGQGLRLIYYSQIVNDFQKGDIAEGYSVSREKKESFPLTVTSAQKNPTAFYLCASSIGPTGNSPLHFGNGTRLTVT.

This clonotype showed up just a few times. The chain is built from TRBV11-3 and TRBJ2-1; 7 bases agree with TRBD2. The germline gives CDR1 SGHNT, CDR2 YENEEA. The V segment lost 5 bases and the J segment 0 bases; nucleotides outside the gene matches: 4. The CDR3 loop spans 15 amino acids. This CDR3 reads CASSTLATSYNEQFF. CDR3 nucleotide sequence: TGTGCCAGCAGCACACTAGCGACCTCCTACAATGAGCAGTTCTTC.

In its sample, this clonotype was seen a few times. The rearrangement links TRBV6-6 to TRBJ1-5; D perhaps matches TRBD1 (6 bases). The CDR3 sequence is 16 residues long. CDR1 is MNHNY, CDR2 SVGAGI, per germline (reference sequence). V was pared by 0 bases and J by 2 bases, with 11 bases between. The CDR3 coding sequence is TGTGCCAGCAGTTACTCAGAGGGGGTAGGCAATCAGCCCCAGCATTTT. Translated, it gives CASSYSEGVGNQPQHF.

This clonotype has a count of ten or more. The chain couples TRBV6-2 or TRBV6-3 to TRBJ1-5, with D perhaps TRBD1 (6 bases). Trimming removed 7 bases from V and 0 bases from J, with 7 bases in between. The length of the CDR3 is 13 residues. CDR1 is MNHEY, CDR2 SVGEGT, per germline. CDR3 loop: CASTGDSNQPQHF. The CDR3 nucleotides are TGTGCCAGCACAGGGGATAGCAATCAGCCCCAGCATTTT.

In this sample, this clonotype turned up many times. This chain connects TRBV12-3 or TRBV12-4 to TRBJ1-6; perhaps TRBD1 as D (5 bases). V lost 7 bases and J 9 bases, leaving 13 bases between the germline ends. CDR3 length equals 13 residues. CDR3 amino acids: CASTWGGTSPLHF. CDR3 sequence (DNA): TGTGCCAGCACCTGGGGAGGGACTTCACCCCTCCACTTT.

This clonotype was seen many times. The chain employs TRBV20-1 and TRBJ2-1; D is perhaps TRBD1 or TRBD2 (6 bases each). Trimming stripped 4 bases from V and 6 bases from J, with 22 bases between. From germline, CDR1 is DFQATT and CDR2 SNEGSKA (reference sequence). The CDR3 extends over 16 amino acids. The CDR3 sequence is CSATWGAVLASNEQFF. The CDR3 DNA follows: TGCAGTGCTACCTGGGGGGCAGTCCTTGCTAGCAATGAGCAGTTCTTC.

The gene calls are TRBV7-4 and TRBJ1-6; D may be TRBD1 (6 bases). Germline CDR1 SGHVT, CDR2 SQSDAQ. V lost 3 bases and J 5 bases, leaving 11 bases between the germline ends. CDR3 size: 15 residues. CDR3 DNA sequence: TGTGCCAGCAGCTTCGGGGGCGGCAATAATTCACCCCTCCACTTT. Its protein is CASSFGGGNNSPLHF.

This clonotype has ten or more counts. This chain joins TRBV7-2 and TRBJ1-1; 8 bases map to TRBD1. Germline-derived CDR1 and CDR2 are SGHTA and FQGNSA. The CDR3 spans 16 residues. V trimming: 4 bases; J trimming: 1 base; junction bases outside the gene matches: 8. The CDR3 DNA is TGTGCCAGCAGCTCCGGGGACAGGAGGACGAACACTGAAGCTTTCTTT. Encoded protein: CASSSGDRRTNTEAFF.

On this clonotype itself: A read error is possible here, since a much larger clone lies one base away. The rearrangement joins TRBV20-1 to TRBJ2-7; the D is unclear. Trimming removed 3 bases at V and 3 bases at J, with 9 bases between. The CDR3 runs 12 residues. Germline V lookup: CDR1 DFQATT, CDR2 SNEGSKA (reference sequence). The CDR3 nucleotides are TGCAGTGCTAGGGGCGGTGGCTACGAGCAGTACTTC. This encodes CSARGGGYEQYF.

There are many counts of this clonotype. V and J are TRBV19 and TRBJ2-1, with 8 bases that match TRBD1. The CDR3 has 13 residues. Per germline, CDR1 LNHDA and CDR2 SQIVND (reference sequence). The V gene end was trimmed by 9 bases and the J gene end by 10 bases; junction bases not matched to a gene: 11. CDR3 protein: CASQSGTGSEQFF. CDR3 sequence (DNA): TGTGCCAGCCAATCCGGGACAGGTAGCGAGCAGTTCTTC.

This clonotype was picked up many times. The J gene is TRBJ1-6, the V gene TRBV7-8; possible D gene TRBD1, 6 bases. CDR1 and CDR2 (germline): SGHVS, FQNEAQ. This CDR3 comprises 18 residues. Trimming left V 3 bases short and J 0 bases short, with 15 bases between. CDR3 protein: CASSLQGSQSSYNSPLHF. The CDR3 DNA follows: TGTGCCAGCAGCTTGCAGGGGTCCCAAAGCTCCTATAATTCACCCCTCCACTTT. The variable domain in full, with the rest retrieved from reference TRBV7-8 and TRBJ1-6, is GAGVSQSPRYKVAKRGQDVALRCDPISGHVSLFWYQQALGQGPEFLTYFQNEAQLDKSGLPSDRFFAERPEGSVSTLKIQRTQQEDSAVYLCASSLQGSQSSYNSPLHFGNGTRLTVT.

This clonotype has ten or more counts. The gene calls are TRBV12-3 or TRBV12-4 and TRBJ1-2; D is undetermined. Trimming cost V 1 base and J 0 bases, with 12 bases left between them. The CDR3 sequence is 16 residues long. The CDR3 DNA reads as TGTGCCAGCAGTTTAGGATTGACTGCTCCTAACTATGGCTACACCTTC. Translation gives CASSLGLTAPNYGYTF.